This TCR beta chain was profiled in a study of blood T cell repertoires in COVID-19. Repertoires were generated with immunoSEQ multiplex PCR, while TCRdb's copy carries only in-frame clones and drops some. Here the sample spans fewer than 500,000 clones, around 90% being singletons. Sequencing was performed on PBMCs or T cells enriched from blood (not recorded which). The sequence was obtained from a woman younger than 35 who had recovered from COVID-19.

The CDR3 region is CASSFQGPNEAFF. The CDR3 DNA sequence: TGTGCCAGCAGCTTTCAGGGGCCTAATGAAGCTTTCTTT. The rearrangement joins TRBV7-9 to TRBJ1-1; TRBD1 might be the D (6 bases). The germline V gene encodes CDR1 SEHNR and CDR2 FQNEAQ (reference sequence). This CDR3 has 13 residues. Deletions cut 3 bases from V and 7 bases from J, with 12 bases between.